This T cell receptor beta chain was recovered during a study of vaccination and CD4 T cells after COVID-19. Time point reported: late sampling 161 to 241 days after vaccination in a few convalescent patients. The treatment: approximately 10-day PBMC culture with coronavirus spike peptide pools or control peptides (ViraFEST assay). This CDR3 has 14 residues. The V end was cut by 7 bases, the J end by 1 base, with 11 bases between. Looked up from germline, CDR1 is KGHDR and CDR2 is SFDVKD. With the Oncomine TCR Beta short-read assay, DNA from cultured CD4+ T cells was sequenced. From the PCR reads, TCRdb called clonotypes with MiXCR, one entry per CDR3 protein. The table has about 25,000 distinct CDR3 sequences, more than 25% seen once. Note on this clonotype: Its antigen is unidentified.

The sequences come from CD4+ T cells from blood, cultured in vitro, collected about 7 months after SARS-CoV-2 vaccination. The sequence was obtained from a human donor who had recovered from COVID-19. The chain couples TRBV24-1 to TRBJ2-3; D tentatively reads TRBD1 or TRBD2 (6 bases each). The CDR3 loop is CATRGGYGTDTQYF. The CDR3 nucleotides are TGTGCCACCAGAGGGGGGTACGGCACAGATACGCAGTATTTT.